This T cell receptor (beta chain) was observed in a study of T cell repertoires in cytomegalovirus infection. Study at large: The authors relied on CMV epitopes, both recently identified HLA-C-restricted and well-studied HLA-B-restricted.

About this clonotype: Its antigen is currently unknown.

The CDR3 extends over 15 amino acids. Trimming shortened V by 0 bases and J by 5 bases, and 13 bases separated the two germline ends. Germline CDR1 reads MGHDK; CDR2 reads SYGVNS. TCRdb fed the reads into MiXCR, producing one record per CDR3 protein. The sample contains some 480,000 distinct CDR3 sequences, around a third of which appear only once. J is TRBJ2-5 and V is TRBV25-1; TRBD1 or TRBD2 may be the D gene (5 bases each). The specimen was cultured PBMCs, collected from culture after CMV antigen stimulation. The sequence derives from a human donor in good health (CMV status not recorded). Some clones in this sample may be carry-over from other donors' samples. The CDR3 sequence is CASSEYGGFLETQYF. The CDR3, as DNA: TGTGCCAGCAGTGAATATGGGGGTTTTCTCGAGACCCAGTACTTC.